A selection of T cell receptor beta chains follows, all from one sample in a study of cytomegalovirus exposure and HLA in healthy donors. TCRdb's table, derived via immunoSEQ multiplex PCR, lists solely in-frame clones and lacks some. The repertoire holds under 200,000 clones, 75% seen once, with roughly 3% in the top ten. The sample taken for sequencing was PBMCs. The source is a woman between 45 and 65 years old in good health and CMV-seropositive. The CDR3 runs from the conserved cysteine through the conserved F or W. Fields, in order: J gene, V gene, D gene, clone size, CDR3 protein, CDR3 DNA. The D gene is left open where the match is weak. Some rows have no size entry. The others give once, few or many, or a class for an expanded clone.

J: TRBJ2-5; V: TRBV7-8; D: .; size: .; CDR3: CASSLMGGSNQETQYF; DNA: TGTGCCAGCAGCTTAATGGGAGGAAGTAACCAAGAGACCCAGTACTTC
J: TRBJ2-5; V: TRBV30; D: TRBD2; size: .; CDR3: CAWGETSGDPKHF; DNA: TGTGCCTGGGGTGAGACTAGCGGAGACCCCAAACACTTC
J: TRBJ2-1; V: TRBV7-8; D: TRBD2; size: .; CDR3: CASSSRAGVDYNEQFF; DNA: TGTGCCAGCAGCTCAAGAGCGGGGGTGGACTACAATGAGCAGTTCTTC
J: TRBJ2-5; V: TRBV2; D: .; size: few; CDR3: CASSDRSGGETQYF; DNA: TGTGCCAGCAGTGATCGGAGTGGAGGGGAGACCCAGTACTTC
J: TRBJ2-1; V: TRBV7-7; D: .; size: few; CDR3: CASSLVFRDYNEQFF; DNA: TGTGCCAGCAGCTTAGTCTTCAGGGACTACAATGAGCAGTTCTTC
J: TRBJ1-1; V: TRBV5-1; D: .; size: .; CDR3: CASSLGQGLNTEAFF; DNA: TGCGCCAGCAGCTTGGGGCAGGGATTGAACACTGAAGCTTTCTTT
J: TRBJ2-5; V: TRBV7-9; D: .; size: once; CDR3: CASSLPGVEETQYF; DNA: TGTGCCAGCAGCTTACCGGGTGTGGAAGAGACCCAGTACTTC
J: TRBJ1-2; V: TRBV5-1; D: TRBD1; size: once; CDR3: CASSVTGEGYTF; DNA: TGCGCCAGCAGCGTGACAGGGGAGGGCTACACCTTC
J: TRBJ2-7; V: TRBV5-1; D: .; size: few; CDR3: CASSLAGTGLYEQYF; DNA: TGCGCCAGCAGCTTGGCGGGGACTGGCCTCTACGAGCAGTACTTC
J: TRBJ1-3; V: TRBV19; D: .; size: .; CDR3: CASSLLSSGNTIYF; DNA: TGTGCCAGTAGTCTTCTGAGCTCTGGAAACACCATATATTTT
J: TRBJ1-1; V: TRBV2; D: .; size: .; CDR3: CASSLNTEAFF; DNA: TGTGCCAGCAGTTTAAACACTGAAGCTTTCTTT
J: TRBJ2-3; V: TRBV5-1; D: TRBD2; size: once; CDR3: CASSYGLAGGRASTDTQYF; DNA: TGCGCCAGTAGCTACGGACTAGCGGGGGGCCGTGCTAGCACAGATACGCAGTATTTT
J: TRBJ1-2; V: TRBV5-1; D: TRBD1; size: .; CDR3: CASSTRQGYGYTF; DNA: TGCGCCAGCAGCACCCGACAGGGGTATGGCTACACCTTC
J: TRBJ2-7; V: TRBV7-9; D: TRBD1; size: .; CDR3: CASRSGTGLRDEQYF; DNA: TGTGCCAGCAGGAGCGGGACAGGGCTACGAGACGAGCAGTACTTC
J: TRBJ2-7; V: TRBV7-9; D: TRBD1; size: .; CDR3: CASSLARGQDYEQYF; DNA: TGTGCCAGCAGCTTAGCGCGTGGACAGGACTACGAGCAGTACTTC
J: TRBJ1-4; V: TRBV29-1; D: .; size: once; CDR3: CSVEGSEGGATNEKLFF; DNA: TGCAGCGTTGAGGGTTCGGAGGGTGGGGCAACTAATGAAAAACTGTTTTTT
J: TRBJ2-7; V: TRBV10-1; D: .; size: .; CDR3: CASSAGSNYEQYF; DNA: TGCGCCAGCAGTGCCGGGTCCAACTACGAGCAGTACTTC
J: TRBJ1-5; V: TRBV18; D: .; size: once; CDR3: CASSPRSQAPQPQHF; DNA: TGTGCCAGCTCACCACGTTCGCAGGCCCCCCAGCCCCAGCATTTT
J: TRBJ1-1; V: TRBV6-5; D: TRBD1; size: many; CDR3: CASSYWDRGAEAFF; DNA: TGTGCCAGCAGTTACTGGGACAGGGGCGCTGAAGCTTTCTTT
J: TRBJ2-1; V: TRBV5-1; D: .; size: .; CDR3: CASSLGARNEQFF; DNA: TGCGCCAGCAGCTTGGGGGCACGGAATGAGCAGTTCTTC
J: TRBJ1-6; V: TRBV15; D: .; size: .; CDR3: CATRSGAYNSPLHF; DNA: TGTGCCACCAGGTCAGGGGCCTATAATTCACCCCTCCACTTT
J: TRBJ1-3; V: TRBV7-9; D: .; size: .; CDR3: CASSLLTSGVSGNTIYF; DNA: TGTGCCAGCAGCTTATTGACGTCGGGAGTCTCTGGAAACACCATATATTTT
J: TRBJ1-3; V: TRBV5-6; D: .; size: .; CDR3: CASSLVGTDSGNAIYF; DNA: TGTGCCAGCAGCTTGGTTGGAACTGACTCTGGAAACGCCATATATTTT
J: TRBJ1-2; V: TRBV7-9; D: .; size: few; CDR3: CASSHRQGILYGYTF; DNA: TGTGCCAGCAGCCATCGTCAGGGGATCCTCTATGGCTACACCTTC
J: TRBJ1-1; V: TRBV6-5; D: TRBD1; size: .; CDR3: CASSSTGHTEAFF; DNA: TGTGCCAGCAGCTCGACAGGGCACACTGAAGCTTTCTTT
J: TRBJ2-1; V: TRBV1; D: .; size: .; CDR3: CTSSGGINYNEQFF; DNA: TGCACCAGCTCGGGGGGAATAAACTACAATGAGCAGTTCTTC
J: TRBJ1-2; V: TRBV2; D: TRBD1; size: once; CDR3: CASRLQGLAYGYTF; DNA: TGTGCCAGCAGACTACAGGGGTTGGCCTATGGCTACACCTTC
J: TRBJ1-5; V: TRBV2; D: .; size: few; CDR3: CASSVLGSSNQPQHF; DNA: TGTGCCAGCAGTGTCCTCGGGTCCAGCAATCAGCCCCAGCATTTT
J: TRBJ1-2; V: TRBV6-6; D: .; size: .; CDR3: CASSYSPANYGYTF; DNA: TGTGCCAGCAGTTACTCGCCAGCTAACTATGGCTACACCTTC
J: TRBJ1-2; V: TRBV9; D: TRBD1; size: .; CDR3: CASSVEPGGGANGYTF; DNA: TGTGCCAGCAGCGTAGAACCCGGAGGGGGCGCAAATGGCTACACCTTC
J: TRBJ1-1; V: TRBV7-9; D: .; size: .; CDR3: CASSLGVLGAEAFF; DNA: TGTGCCAGCAGCTTAGGGGTTTTAGGGGCTGAAGCTTTCTTT
J: TRBJ2-3; V: TRBV19; D: TRBD2; size: .; CDR3: CASSSRLAGLGDTQYF; DNA: TGTGCCAGTAGTTCCAGACTAGCGGGGCTGGGGGATACGCAGTATTTT
J: TRBJ2-1; V: TRBV18; D: TRBD1; size: .; CDR3: CASSPGQGANEQFF; DNA: TGTGCCAGCTCACCCGGGCAGGGGGCCAATGAGCAGTTCTTC
J: TRBJ1-2; V: TRBV5-1; D: .; size: .; CDR3: CASSLENREGYPF; DNA: TGCGCCAGCAGCTTGGAGAACAGGGAAGGCTACCCCTTC
J: TRBJ2-7; V: TRBV28; D: .; size: .; CDR3: CASSARGISAEQYF; DNA: TGTGCCAGCAGTGCCAGGGGAATTAGCGCCGAGCAGTACTTC
J: TRBJ2-7; V: TRBV10-1; D: .; size: .; CDR3: CASLDGESDSYEQYF; DNA: TGCGCCAGCTTAGACGGGGAGTCCGACTCCTACGAGCAGTACTTC
J: TRBJ1-1; V: TRBV2; D: .; size: few; CDR3: CASSLGGARTEAFF; DNA: TGTGCCAGCAGCCTAGGAGGGGCGCGGACTGAAGCTTTCTTT
J: TRBJ2-7; V: TRBV6-1; D: TRBD2; size: .; CDR3: CASSEAWRGGGYEQYF; DNA: TGTGCCAGCAGTGAAGCTTGGCGGGGGGGCGGCTACGAGCAGTACTTC
J: TRBJ2-1; V: TRBV2; D: .; size: .; CDR3: CASSGSNYNEQFF; DNA: TGTGCCAGCAGTGGCAGTAACTACAATGAGCAGTTCTTC
J: TRBJ2-5; V: TRBV18; D: .; size: .; CDR3: CASSPYIAETQYF; DNA: TGTGCCAGCTCTCCTTACATAGCCGAGACCCAGTACTTC
J: TRBJ1-1; V: TRBV6-5; D: .; size: .; CDR3: CASKEQGFMNTEAFF; DNA: TGTGCCAGCAAAGAACAGGGTTTCATGAACACTGAAGCTTTCTTT
J: TRBJ2-3; V: TRBV10-1; D: TRBD2; size: .; CDR3: CASSESRTSGTDTQYF; DNA: TGCGCCAGCAGTGAGTCGAGGACTAGCGGCACAGATACGCAGTATTTT
J: TRBJ2-6; V: TRBV4-1; D: .; size: once; CDR3: CASSQVFSSGANVLTF; DNA: TGCGCCAGCAGCCAAGTCTTCTCCTCTGGGGCCAACGTCCTGACTTTC
J: TRBJ1-2; V: TRBV27; D: TRBD1; size: .; CDR3: CASSLRDRGGIFYGYTF; DNA: TGTGCCAGCAGTTTGCGGGACAGGGGAGGAATTTTCTATGGCTACACCTTC
J: TRBJ2-3; V: TRBV7-9; D: .; size: once; CDR3: CSSSPYGRPEADTQYF; DNA: TGTTCCAGCAGCCCCTACGGCCGCCCGGAGGCAGATACGCAGTATTTT
J: TRBJ1-2; V: TRBV14; D: TRBD1; size: .; CDR3: CASSPQGREWYGYTF; DNA: TGTGCCAGCAGCCCACAGGGGCGAGAATGGTATGGCTACACCTTC
J: TRBJ1-2; V: TRBV27; D: TRBD1; size: .; CDR3: CASSLRQGVGYTF; DNA: TGTGCCAGCAGTTTAAGACAGGGGGTCGGCTACACCTTC